What follows are 19 T cell receptor beta chains derived from one specimen sequenced in a study of STAT3 mutations in large granular lymphocyte leukemia. The data were produced by immunoSEQ multiplex PCR, yet TCRdb's version contains in-frame clones alone and is incomplete. The sample includes approximately 3,500 clones, roughly four fifths of them seen just once. Their recognized antigens are unknown. The study's findings and limits: At least one immunodominant TCR beta clonotype appeared in every T-cell large granular lymphocyte leukemia patient.

The sequenced sample was peripheral blood mononuclear cells. These receptors originate from a man aged 55 to 69 with T-cell large granular lymphocyte leukemia. Some clones in this sample may be carry-over from other donors' samples.

This clone was seen just once. J is TRBJ1-1 and V is TRBV6-1, with D perhaps TRBD1 (6 bases). CDR1 and CDR2 from the germline V gene are MNHNS and SASEGT. The CDR3 is made up of 15 amino acids. With 0 bases removed from V and 4 bases from J, the gap between germline ends came to 12 bases. As DNA, the CDR3 is TGTGCCAGCAGTGAAGCCCCAGGGGAGGCCACTGAAGCTTTCTTT. Translating gives CASSEAPGEATEAFF.

This rearrangement joins TRBV18 to TRBJ2-1; 8 nucleotides agree with TRBD2. V was pared by 1 base and J by 7 bases, with 3 bases of the junction left unmatched. The CDR3 loop spans 14 amino acids. CDR1 is KGHSH and CDR2 is LQKENI in the germline V gene. CDR3 amino acids: CASSPLAGSNEQFF. In nucleotides, the CDR3 is TGTGCCAGCTCACCACTAGCGGGGTCGAATGAGCAGTTCTTC.

The chain recombines TRBV4-3 with TRBJ2-1; 9 bases match TRBD2. V shed 1 base, J shed 11 bases, and the junction held 6 bases outside the gene matches. The germline V gene has CDR1 LGHNA and CDR2 YSLEER. This CDR3 region has 14 residues. CDR3: CASSQVQREVQQFF. DNA for the CDR3: TGCGCCAGCAGCCAAGTCCAGCGGGAGGTGCAGCAGTTCTTC.

For the CDR3, the DNA is TGTGCCAGCAGCCTACAGAGGAACGAGCAGTACTTC. Amino acids: CASSLQRNEQYF. V usage is TRBV7-9 and J usage is TRBJ2-7; no clear D. Germline V gene lookup returns CDR1 SEHNR and CDR2 FQNEAQ (reference sequence). V gave up 5 bases and J gave up 5 bases, with 10 bases separating them. The CDR3 spans 12 residues.

V usage is TRBV5-4 and J usage is TRBJ2-1, with 12 bases aligning to TRBD2. V was clipped by 4 bases and J by 4 bases; unmatched bases: 3. Germline V CDR1 and CDR2: SGHNT, YYREEE (reference sequence). CDR3 length: 15 amino acids. CDR3 nucleotide sequence: TGTGCCAGCAGCCCTGGGACTAGCGGGTACAATGAGCAGTTCTTC. Translating gives CASSPGTSGYNEQFF.

The V call is TRBV27, the J call TRBJ2-7; D not certain. The CDR3 spans 13 residues. The germline V gene encodes CDR1 MNHEY and CDR2 SMNVEV (reference sequence). The V end was cut by 2 bases, the J end by 2 bases, with 7 bases between. The CDR3 protein is CASSLGQTYEQYF. CDR3 nucleotides: TGTGCCAGCAGTTTAGGGCAGACCTACGAGCAGTACTTC.

This sequence joins TRBV5-1 and TRBJ2-1; D may be TRBD1 (6 bases). Trimming cost V 3 bases and J 6 bases, with 19 bases left between them. Germline loops: CDR1 SGHRS, CDR2 YFSETQ. The CDR3 is made up of 16 amino acids. The CDR3 DNA reads as TGCGCCAGCAGCTCTGTACCCGGGACATGGGGCAATGAGCAGTTCTTC. It is translated as CASSSVPGTWGNEQFF.

This clone was seen more than once but under ten times. The rearrangement uses TRBV5-1 and TRBJ1-2; D possibly corresponds to TRBD1 (5 bases). This CDR3 spans 14 amino acids. From germline, CDR1 is SGHRS and CDR2 YFSETQ. V lost 2 bases and J 4 bases, leaving 12 bases between the germline ends. CDR3 bases: TGCGCCAGCAGCTTTGAAGGGGCTCCCTATGGCTACACCTTC. This codes for CASSFEGAPYGYTF.

This clone was observed a few times. The DNA for the CDR3 is TGCGCCAGCAGCCTCGGACAGGTGGTCGGCTACACCTTC. Encoded protein: CASSLGQVVGYTF. The chain links TRBV5-1 to TRBJ1-2, with TRBD1 matching 7 bases. Per germline, CDR1 SGHRS and CDR2 YFSETQ. The V gene end was trimmed by 4 bases and the J gene end by 8 bases; junction bases not matched to a gene: 8. This CDR3 has 13 residues.

This clone was found a few times. The rearrangement uses TRBV7-2 and TRBJ1-2; D unclear. This CDR3 spans 17 amino acids. Deletions cut 1 base from V and 4 bases from J, with 19 bases between. Germline V lookup: CDR1 SGHTA, CDR2 FQGNSA. CDR3 region: CASSLGQGGIVSYGYTF. Written as DNA, the CDR3 is TGTGCCAGCAGCTTAGGCCAAGGAGGTATAGTTAGCTATGGCTACACCTTC.

The genes are TRBV5-1 and TRBJ1-1, with a possible D match to TRBD1 (6 bases). V gave up 0 bases and J gave up 7 bases, with 10 bases separating them. The CDR3 is 13 amino acids. Germline assignment: CDR1 SGHRS and CDR2 YFSETQ. The CDR3 region is CASSLDREGEAFF. The CDR3 region has the DNA TGCGCCAGCAGCTTGGACAGGGAAGGTGAAGCTTTCTTT.

The chain carries TRBV7-9 and TRBJ2-7; TRBD2 matches at 11 bases. Germline CDR1 SEHNR, CDR2 FQNEAQ (reference sequence). V trimming: 4 bases; J trimming: 1 base; junction bases outside the gene matches: 6. The CDR3 consists of 16 residues. The CDR3 here is CASSSTLAGESYEQYF. The CDR3 bases are TGTGCCAGCAGCTCGACACTAGCGGGAGAGTCCTACGAGCAGTACTTC.

This chain uses TRBV5-1 with TRBJ1-5; D remains unclear. The germline V and J ends were trimmed by 0 bases and 6 bases, with 13 bases remaining between them. From germline, CDR1 is SGHRS and CDR2 YFSETQ. This CDR3 is 15 amino acids long. CDR3 loop: CASSLGEGASQPQHF. CDR3 nucleotide sequence: TGCGCCAGCAGCTTGGGAGAGGGAGCAAGTCAGCCCCAGCATTTT.

The V call is TRBV2, the J call TRBJ1-5; D not certain. Germline V gene data show CDR1 as SNHLY and CDR2 as FYNNEI. The length of the CDR3 is 14 residues. The V and J ends lost 8 bases and 1 base respectively, with 12 bases between them. The CDR3: CASRGDSSNQPQHF. In nucleotides, the CDR3 is TGTGCCAGCCGGGGAGACTCCAGCAATCAGCCCCAGCATTTT.

The rearrangement uses TRBV12-5 and TRBJ2-3; TRBD1 might be the D (6 bases). Germline V gene data show CDR1 as LGHNT and CDR2 as FRNRAP. The ends were cut back, 6 bases at V and 2 bases at J, with 9 bases in the middle. The CDR3 runs 13 residues. The CDR3 loop is CASGQGNTDTQYF. CDR3 bases: TGTGCTAGTGGACAGGGTAACACAGATACGCAGTATTTT.

This chain uses TRBV14 with TRBJ2-7; D is possibly TRBD2 (6 bases). The germline V gene has CDR1 SGHDN and CDR2 FVKESK. Trimming pared 2 bases from V and 1 base from J, leaving 12 bases between. The CDR3 contains 15 residues. In DNA, the CDR3 is TGTGCCAGCAGCCAATATAGCGGAATATCCTACGAGCAGTACTTC. It codes for CASSQYSGISYEQYF.

This clone was seen only once. The V and J genes are TRBV12-5 and TRBJ1-5, with D tentatively TRBD1 (5 bases). V gave up 2 bases and J gave up 7 bases, with 24 bases separating them. The CDR3 spans 18 residues. Germline CDR1 and CDR2: LGHNT and FRNRAP. In DNA form, the CDR3 reads TGTGCTAGTGGTTTGTCCCGTCAGGGACCGGCAAAGGAACAGCCCCAGCATTTT. It yields the protein CASGLSRQGPAKEQPQHF.

V and J are TRBV7-9 and TRBJ2-7; a weak D match, TRBD2 (6 bases). Germline V CDR1 and CDR2: SEHNR, FQNEAQ (reference sequence). V was shortened by 7 bases and J by 5 bases, with 18 bases between the two germline ends. This CDR3 has 14 amino acids. This chain's CDR3 is CASTPPGLPNEQYF. The CDR3 DNA is TGTGCCAGCACCCCACCCGGACTACCTAACGAGCAGTACTTC.

The chain carries TRBV5-1 and TRBJ2-7; unclear D gene. Trimming stripped 1 base from V and 5 bases from J, with 13 bases between. This CDR3 comprises 14 residues. Looked up from germline, CDR1 is SGHRS and CDR2 is YFSETQ. CDR3: CASSLSRFMNEQYF. CDR3 DNA: TGCGCCAGCAGCTTGAGCCGCTTTATGAACGAGCAGTACTTC.